This record looks at one T cell receptor (beta chain) sequence and its context. Its antigen is unknown. Data came from immunoSEQ multiplex PCR; TCRdb stores just in-frame clones and leaves some out. The sample yields over 75,000 clones, approximately 75% seen once. Documented time point: week 47, end of study. Doses consisted of 300 ug of mutant IDH1 20-mer peptide each, paired with topical imiquimod. Per the germline V gene, CDR1 is MDHEN and CDR2 is SYDVKM. V lost 5 bases, J lost 9 bases, and 13 bases lay in between. The CDR3 spans 12 residues. These data belong to a study of a mutant IDH1 vaccine in newly diagnosed glioma. Across the whole study: The first vaccination came 4-6 weeks after radiotherapy alone, or with temozolomide cycles. Standard pretreatment was either radiotherapy, temozolomide, or, for most, radiochemotherapy with temozolomide.

The sequencing here drew on PBMCs, taken from a glioma patient whose treatment included an IDH1 peptide vaccine. V gene TRBV28 combines with J gene TRBJ2-5, with a weak D call TRBD1 (6 bases). The origin of this receptor is a man aged 40-50 years with glioma. This CDR3 is CASSPRQAAQYF. The CDR3 nucleotides read TGTGCCAGCAGTCCTCGACAGGCGGCCCAGTACTTC.